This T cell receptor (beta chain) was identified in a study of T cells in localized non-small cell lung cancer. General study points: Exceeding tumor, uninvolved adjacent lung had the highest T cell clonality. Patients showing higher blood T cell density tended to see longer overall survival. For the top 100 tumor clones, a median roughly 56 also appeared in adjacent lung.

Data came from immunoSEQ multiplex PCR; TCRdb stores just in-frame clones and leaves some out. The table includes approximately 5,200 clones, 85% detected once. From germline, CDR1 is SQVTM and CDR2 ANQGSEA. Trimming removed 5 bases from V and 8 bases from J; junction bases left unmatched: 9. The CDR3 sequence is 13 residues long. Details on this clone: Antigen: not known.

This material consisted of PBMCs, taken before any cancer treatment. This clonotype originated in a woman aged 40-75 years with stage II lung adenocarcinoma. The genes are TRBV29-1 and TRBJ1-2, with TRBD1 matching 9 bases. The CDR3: CSVQTGGAGGYTF. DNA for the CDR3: TGCAGCGTTCAAACAGGGGGCGCGGGAGGCTACACCTTC.